A selection of T cell receptor beta chains follows, all from one sample in a study of control samples from healthy donors and cancer patients. The method was immunoSEQ multiplex PCR; TCRdb's version includes in-frame clones alone and lacks a portion of them. Of 75,000 to 90,000 clones in the sample, approximately 91% are singletons; the top ten hold about 7.1%. The material sequenced was blood. The receptors here all came from a man in his forties or fifties in good health. Each CDR3 is given with its conserved first and last residue. Each record gives: V gene, clone size, J gene, CDR3 length, D gene, CDR3 protein, CDR3 DNA. A D gene is named only where the DNA matches it firmly. Rows give clone size only sometimes, using once, few, many, or a class for an expanded clone.

TRBV4-3	NA	TRBJ2-7	16	NA	CASSQDSGGQPYEQYF	TGCGCCAGCAGCCAAGATTCGGGGGGACAACCATACGAGCAGTACTTC
TRBV6-4	NA	TRBJ1-6	14	NA	CASSDQGVNSPLHF	TGTGCCAGCAGTGACCAAGGGGTTAATTCACCCCTCCACTTT
TRBV11-3	NA	TRBJ2-1	16	TRBD2	CASSLVWGGGYNEQFF	TGTGCCAGCAGCTTAGTGTGGGGGGGTGGTTACAATGAGCAGTTCTTC
TRBV6-5	NA	TRBJ2-6	14	NA	CASRPSGGANVLTF	TGTGCCAGCAGGCCCTCTGGGGGGGCCAACGTCCTGACTTTC
TRBV12-3/TRBV12-4	NA	TRBJ1-2	13	NA	CASSRSGSNGYTF	TGTGCCAGCAGTCGTTCAGGGAGTAATGGCTACACCTTC
TRBV5-6	few	TRBJ1-5	14	NA	CASSTAQSNQPQHF	TGTGCCAGCAGCACCGCACAGAGCAATCAGCCCCAGCATTTT
TRBV6-1	once	TRBJ1-6	13	NA	CASSEAVGSPLHF	TGTGCCAGCAGTGAAGCTGTGGGTTCACCCCTCCACTTT
TRBV6-6	NA	TRBJ2-2	12	NA	CASRAATGELFF	TGTGCCAGCAGAGCAGCAACCGGGGAGCTGTTTTTT
TRBV4-2	NA	TRBJ1-4	15	NA	CASSRLEARDEKLFF	TGTGCCAGCAGCCGCCTTGAGGCCAGAGATGAAAAACTGTTTTTT
TRBV6-5	NA	TRBJ2-7	12	TRBD2	CASGGEGSEQYF	TGTGCCAGCGGGGGGGAGGGGTCCGAGCAGTACTTC
TRBV5-4	NA	TRBJ2-1	16	TRBD2	CASSTPSGGPYNEQFF	TGTGCCAGCAGCACGCCTAGCGGGGGGCCTTACAATGAGCAGTTCTTC
TRBV19	NA	TRBJ2-1	15	NA	CASSIAGGNLNEQFF	TGTGCCAGTAGTATAGCTGGGGGCAACCTCAATGAGCAGTTCTTC
TRBV5-8	once	TRBJ2-2	16	TRBD2	CASRKRLAGGSGELFF	TGTGCCAGCAGAAAACGACTAGCGGGGGGTTCCGGGGAGCTGTTTTTT
TRBV7-9	few	TRBJ1-1	15	NA	CAGRGEGGMDTEAFF	TGTGCCGGAAGAGGAGAAGGGGGAATGGACACTGAAGCTTTCTTT
TRBV2	NA	TRBJ2-3	14	NA	CASGGRDHTDTQYF	TGTGCCAGCGGTGGACGGGACCACACAGATACGCAGTATTTT
TRBV5-1	NA	TRBJ2-3	15	NA	CASSLAQGRTDTQYF	TGCGCCAGCAGCTTGGCCCAAGGCCGCACAGATACGCAGTATTTT
TRBV6-5	NA	TRBJ2-2	13	NA	CAARLLNTGELFF	TGTGCCGCCAGACTTTTGAACACCGGGGAGCTGTTTTTT
TRBV7-2	NA	TRBJ2-7	16	TRBD2	CASSFGLAGGGDEQYF	TGTGCCAGCAGCTTCGGACTAGCGGGGGGGGGCGACGAGCAGTACTTC
TRBV11-2	NA	TRBJ1-2	13	TRBD1	CASSPDRVVGYTF	TGTGCCAGCAGCCCAGACAGGGTAGTTGGCTACACCTTC